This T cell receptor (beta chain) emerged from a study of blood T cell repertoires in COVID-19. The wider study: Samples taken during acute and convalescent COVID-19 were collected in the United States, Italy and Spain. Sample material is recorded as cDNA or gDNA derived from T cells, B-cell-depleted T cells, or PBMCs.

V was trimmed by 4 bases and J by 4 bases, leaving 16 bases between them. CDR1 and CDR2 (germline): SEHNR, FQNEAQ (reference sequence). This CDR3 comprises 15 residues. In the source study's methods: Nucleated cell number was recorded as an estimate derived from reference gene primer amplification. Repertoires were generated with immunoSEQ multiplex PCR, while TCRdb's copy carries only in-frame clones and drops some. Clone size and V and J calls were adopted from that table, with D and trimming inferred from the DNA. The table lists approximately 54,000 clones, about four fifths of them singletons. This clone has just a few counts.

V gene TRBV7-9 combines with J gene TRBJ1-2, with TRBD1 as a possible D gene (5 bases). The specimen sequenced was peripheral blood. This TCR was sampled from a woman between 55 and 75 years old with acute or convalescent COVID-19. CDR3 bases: TGTGCCAGCAGCTCTCCCTCGGTCAGGGCCTATGGCTACACCTTC. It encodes CASSSPSVRAYGYTF.